This TCR beta chain was sequenced in a study of blood T cells in healthy people across ages. This clonotype showed up many times. The CDR3 spans 14 residues. The trim removed 5 bases at V and 6 bases at J, leaving 12 bases unmatched. In germline, CDR1 is DFQATT, CDR2 SNEGSKA (reference sequence). Sample-barcoded 5' priming and a J-beta primer mix drove a second PCR of about 6 to 12 cycles. TCRdb analysed the 5' RACE reads with MiXCR anew, one entry per CDR3 protein. The data contain hundreds of thousands of distinct CDR3 sequences, roughly 31% of them seen just once; the ten biggest clones take up 15% to 18%.

The chain couples TRBV20-1 to TRBJ2-7; 8 bases align to TRBD1. This clonotype originated in a woman of 80 years or more in good health. Sequenced input: blood. In nucleotides, the CDR3 is TGCAGTGCTGGGCGGACAGGGTACAGAGCCGAGCAGTACTTC. Translating it yields CSAGRTGYRAEQYF.